A selection of T cell receptor beta chains follows, all from one sample in a study of cytomegalovirus exposure and HLA in healthy donors. The data were produced by immunoSEQ multiplex PCR, yet TCRdb's version contains in-frame clones alone and is incomplete. The sample includes tens of thousands of clones, roughly nine tenths of them seen just once. Sequences were obtained from PBMCs. All receptors derive from a woman in her late teens or twenties in good health and CMV-seronegative. The CDR3 runs from the conserved cysteine through the conserved F or W. The D gene is left open where the match is weak. Part of the rows lack a size; the others show once, few, many or a class for expanded clones.

CDR3 length: 17; D gene: -; J gene: TRBJ1-1; V gene: TRBV4-1; clone size: -; CDR3 protein: CASSQLGLRGPNTEAFF; CDR3 DNA: TGCGCCAGCAGCCAACTCGGACTAAGGGGCCCGAACACTGAAGCTTTCTTT
CDR3 length: 15; D gene: -; J gene: TRBJ2-7; V gene: TRBV5-1; clone size: -; CDR3 protein: CASSLTRGPHYEQYF; CDR3 DNA: TGCGCCAGCAGCTTGACGCGGGGGCCCCACTACGAGCAGTACTTC
CDR3 length: 15; D gene: -; J gene: TRBJ1-3; V gene: TRBV2; clone size: -; CDR3 protein: CASSSTGSSGNTIYF; CDR3 DNA: TGTGCCAGCAGTTCGACGGGGAGCTCTGGAAACACCATATATTTT
CDR3 length: 14; D gene: -; J gene: TRBJ1-4; V gene: TRBV10-3; clone size: once; CDR3 protein: CAIRTGATNEKLFF; CDR3 DNA: TGTGCCATCCGAACAGGAGCAACTAATGAAAAACTGTTTTTT
CDR3 length: 13; D gene: -; J gene: TRBJ2-5; V gene: TRBV18; clone size: -; CDR3 protein: CASSPSGQETQYF; CDR3 DNA: TGTGCCAGCTCACCGTCAGGGCAAGAGACCCAGTACTTC
CDR3 length: 13; D gene: TRBD1; J gene: TRBJ1-1; V gene: TRBV11-3; clone size: -; CDR3 protein: CASSPDRYTEAFF; CDR3 DNA: TGTGCCAGCAGCCCGGACAGGTACACTGAAGCTTTCTTT
CDR3 length: 13; D gene: -; J gene: TRBJ2-4; V gene: TRBV5-1; clone size: medium-sized; CDR3 protein: CASSPESGNIQYF; CDR3 DNA: TGCGCCAGCAGCCCAGAATCCGGGAACATTCAGTACTTC
CDR3 length: 15; D gene: -; J gene: TRBJ1-2; V gene: TRBV9; clone size: -; CDR3 protein: CASIGPRQPPGGYTF; CDR3 DNA: TGTGCCAGCATCGGTCCACGACAACCGCCGGGGGGCTACACCTTC
CDR3 length: 13; D gene: TRBD1; J gene: TRBJ2-3; V gene: TRBV19; clone size: -; CDR3 protein: CASSTDRVDTQYF; CDR3 DNA: TGTGCCAGTAGTACGGACAGGGTAGATACGCAGTATTTT
CDR3 length: 15; D gene: TRBD1; J gene: TRBJ2-1; V gene: TRBV9; clone size: -; CDR3 protein: CASSVYGTGMNEQFF; CDR3 DNA: TGTGCCAGCAGCGTATATGGGACAGGGATGAATGAGCAGTTCTTC
CDR3 length: 15; D gene: TRBD1; J gene: TRBJ1-2; V gene: TRBV6-5; clone size: -; CDR3 protein: CASSYSSGRGNGYTF; CDR3 DNA: TGTGCCAGCAGTTATTCTTCCGGCAGGGGGAATGGCTACACCTTC
CDR3 length: 14; D gene: -; J gene: TRBJ2-6; V gene: TRBV7-9; clone size: medium-sized; CDR3 protein: CASALGSGANVLTF; CDR3 DNA: TGTGCCAGTGCCCTAGGATCTGGGGCCAACGTCCTGACTTTC
CDR3 length: 14; D gene: TRBD1; J gene: TRBJ1-5; V gene: TRBV18; clone size: -; CDR3 protein: CASSPDRDNQPQHF; CDR3 DNA: TGTGCCAGCTCACCGGACAGGGACAATCAGCCCCAGCATTTT
CDR3 length: 14; D gene: TRBD2; J gene: TRBJ2-5; V gene: TRBV15; clone size: once; CDR3 protein: CATSGGGYLETQYF; CDR3 DNA: TGTGCCACCAGCGGGGGGGGATATTTAGAGACCCAGTACTTC
CDR3 length: 14; D gene: TRBD1; J gene: TRBJ2-5; V gene: TRBV7-8; clone size: -; CDR3 protein: CASSRTGAWETQYF; CDR3 DNA: TGTGCCAGCAGCCGGACAGGGGCGTGGGAGACCCAGTACTTC
CDR3 length: 15; D gene: TRBD1; J gene: TRBJ2-1; V gene: TRBV6-5; clone size: -; CDR3 protein: CASSYADRDNNEQFF; CDR3 DNA: TGTGCCAGCAGTTACGCGGACAGGGACAACAATGAGCAGTTCTTC
CDR3 length: 15; D gene: TRBD1; J gene: TRBJ1-2; V gene: TRBV18; clone size: -; CDR3 protein: CASSQGQGAVYGYTF; CDR3 DNA: TGTGCCAGCTCACAGGGACAGGGGGCAGTCTATGGCTACACCTTC
CDR3 length: 14; D gene: TRBD1; J gene: TRBJ2-4; V gene: TRBV5-4; clone size: -; CDR3 protein: CASSLEGARNIQYF; CDR3 DNA: TGTGCCAGCAGCTTGGAGGGGGCGCGTAACATTCAGTACTTC
CDR3 length: 11; D gene: -; J gene: TRBJ2-1; V gene: TRBV6-1; clone size: -; CDR3 protein: CASSEAGGPFF; CDR3 DNA: TGTGCCAGCAGTGAAGCGGGGGGTCCGTTCTTC
CDR3 length: 15; D gene: -; J gene: TRBJ2-2; V gene: TRBV9; clone size: -; CDR3 protein: CASSSSPRGSGELFF; CDR3 DNA: TGTGCCAGCAGCTCCTCTCCCAGGGGTAGCGGGGAGCTGTTTTTT
CDR3 length: 16; D gene: TRBD1; J gene: TRBJ2-5; V gene: TRBV5-1; clone size: -; CDR3 protein: CASSSYRDRGQETQYF; CDR3 DNA: TGCGCCAGCAGCTCATACCGGGACAGGGGGCAAGAGACCCAGTACTTC
CDR3 length: 16; D gene: TRBD2; J gene: TRBJ2-5; V gene: TRBV18; clone size: -; CDR3 protein: CASSRGLAGGGETQYF; CDR3 DNA: TGTGCCAGCTCACGGGGACTAGCGGGAGGCGGAGAGACCCAGTACTTC
CDR3 length: 14; D gene: -; J gene: TRBJ2-1; V gene: TRBV11-2; clone size: few; CDR3 protein: CASSLAGSYNEQFF; CDR3 DNA: TGTGCCAGCAGCTTAGCGGGCTCCTACAATGAGCAGTTCTTC
CDR3 length: 15; D gene: TRBD1; J gene: TRBJ2-7; V gene: TRBV10-3; clone size: -; CDR3 protein: CAIKRGTGGSYEQYF; CDR3 DNA: TGTGCCATCAAGCGCGGGACAGGGGGCTCCTACGAGCAGTACTTC
CDR3 length: 14; D gene: -; J gene: TRBJ1-2; V gene: TRBV7-2; clone size: few; CDR3 protein: CASSPREWGYGYTF; CDR3 DNA: TGTGCCAGCAGCCCGCGGGAGTGGGGATACGGCTACACCTTC
CDR3 length: 13; D gene: -; J gene: TRBJ1-1; V gene: TRBV29-1; clone size: -; CDR3 protein: CSVEQGGNTEAFF; CDR3 DNA: TGCAGCGTTGAGCAGGGAGGAAACACTGAAGCTTTCTTT
CDR3 length: 14; D gene: -; J gene: TRBJ2-2; V gene: TRBV7-9; clone size: -; CDR3 protein: CASSLIGAAGELFF; CDR3 DNA: TGTGCCAGCAGCTTAATAGGGGCAGCCGGGGAGCTGTTTTTT
CDR3 length: 15; D gene: -; J gene: TRBJ1-5; V gene: TRBV5-1; clone size: -; CDR3 protein: CASSLTGSISQPQHF; CDR3 DNA: TGCGCCAGCAGCTTGACAGGGTCTATCTCTCAGCCCCAGCATTTT
CDR3 length: 13; D gene: -; J gene: TRBJ1-1; V gene: TRBV6-4; clone size: -; CDR3 protein: CASSESGRSEAFF; CDR3 DNA: TGTGCCAGCAGTGAGTCAGGCCGCTCTGAAGCTTTCTTT
CDR3 length: 11; D gene: -; J gene: TRBJ1-5; V gene: TRBV27; clone size: -; CDR3 protein: CATNSNQPQHF; CDR3 DNA: TGTGCCACCAATAGCAATCAGCCCCAGCATTTT
CDR3 length: 14; D gene: TRBD2; J gene: TRBJ2-1; V gene: TRBV9; clone size: -; CDR3 protein: CASSSVAGVNEQFF; CDR3 DNA: TGTGCCAGCAGCTCCGTAGCGGGAGTAAATGAGCAGTTCTTC
CDR3 length: 14; D gene: -; J gene: TRBJ1-2; V gene: TRBV5-1; clone size: -; CDR3 protein: CASSFSGGAGGYTF; CDR3 DNA: TGCGCCAGCAGCTTCTCGGGGGGCGCAGGTGGCTACACCTTC